The next 16 T cell receptor beta chains were all read from a single sample in a study of control samples from healthy donors and cancer patients. Profiled with immunoSEQ multiplex PCR; TCRdb holds only in-frame clones, not every one. Of approximately 84,000 clones detected, roughly four fifths appear once; the ten largest clones hold around 10%. Specimen: blood. These receptors were taken from an older woman in good health.

The chain carries TRBV3-1 (or the pseudogene TRBV3-2) and TRBJ2-1, with 9 bases aligning to TRBD2. V shed 5 bases, J shed 7 bases, and the junction held 12 bases outside the gene matches. Germline-derived CDR1 and CDR2 are LGHDT and YNNKEL (reference sequence). This CDR3 region has 16 residues. As DNA, the CDR3 is TGTGCCAGCAGCGCGAAAGGGAAGGGACTAGCTAATGAGCAGTTCTTC. This sequence encodes CASSAKGKGLANEQFF.

The chain is built from TRBV11-2 and TRBJ2-7; D is unresolved. Germline values: CDR1 SGHAT, CDR2 FQNNGV. The CDR3 runs to 14 residues. V was clipped by 1 base and J by 3 bases, with 10 bases between them. The CDR3 sequence: CASSLAPGYYEQYF. For the CDR3, the DNA is TGTGCCAGCAGCTTAGCCCCAGGCTACTACGAGCAGTACTTC.

In DNA form, the CDR3 reads TGTGCCAGCAGCTTTTGGACAGGGATGGGAAACACCATATATTTT. Translation gives CASSFWTGMGNTIYF. V usage is TRBV7-9 and J usage is TRBJ1-3; 8 bases are a match to TRBD1. Germline V gene sequence: CDR1 SEHNR, CDR2 FQNEAQ (reference sequence). V lost 3 bases, J lost 4 bases, and 5 bases stayed unmatched. This CDR3 has 15 residues.

The rearrangement joins TRBV7-9 to TRBJ1-1; no firm D call. The germline V gene has CDR1 SEHNR and CDR2 FQNEAQ (reference sequence). This CDR3 contains 13 residues. With 1 base removed from V and 4 bases from J, the gap between germline ends came to 7 bases. The CDR3, as DNA: TGTGCCAGCAGCTTAGATAGACCCACTGAAGCTTTCTTT. Translating gives CASSLDRPTEAFF.

This clone showed up just once. This sequence joins TRBV12-3 or TRBV12-4 and TRBJ1-5; a weak D match, TRBD1 (5 bases). CDR3 size: 12 residues. V was shortened by 3 bases and J by 5 bases, with 5 bases between the two germline ends. CDR3 residues: CASSLGHQPQHF. DNA for the CDR3: TGTGCCAGCAGTTTGGGGCATCAGCCCCAGCATTTT.

This clone was counted a few times. This sequence joins TRBV19 and TRBJ1-2; TRBD1 agrees at 9 bases. This CDR3 has 15 residues. Unmatched junction bases numbered 6, after V lost 3 bases and J lost 4 bases. CDR1 is LNHDA, CDR2 SQIVND, per germline (reference sequence). CDR3 nucleotides: TGTGCCAGTAGTATCCTGACAGGGGGGGGCTATGGCTACACCTTC. Its protein product is CASSILTGGGYGYTF.

This clone was detected only once. J is TRBJ1-4 and V is TRBV5-6; D call uncertain. The CDR3 consists of 13 residues. Per the germline V gene, CDR1 is SGHDT and CDR2 is YYEEEE. With 6 bases removed from V and 8 bases from J, the gap between germline ends came to 14 bases. The CDR3: CASTSNFGEKLFF. The DNA for the CDR3 is TGTGCCAGCACCTCGAACTTTGGGGAAAAACTGTTTTTT.

The chain carries TRBV5-1 and TRBJ1-2; TRBD1 matches at 7 bases. Germline assignment: CDR1 SGHRS and CDR2 YFSETQ. With V trimmed by 5 bases and J by 0 bases, 10 bases remained unmatched. CDR3 length equals 16 residues. The CDR3 region is CASSYGTVDSNYGYTF. The CDR3 region has the DNA TGCGCCAGCAGTTACGGGACAGTTGACTCTAACTATGGCTACACCTTC. The full variable domain, its missing parts supplied by reference TRBV5-1 and TRBJ1-2, is KAGVTQTPRYLIKTRGQQVTLSCSPISGHRSVSWYQQTPGQGLQFLFEYFSETQRNKGNFPGRFSGRQFSNSRSEMNVSTLELGDSALYLCASSYGTVDSNYGYTFGSGTRLTVV.

This chain connects TRBV16 to TRBJ1-4; 7 nucleotides agree with TRBD1. This CDR3 comprises 14 residues. Germline V lookup: CDR1 KGHSY, CDR2 FQNENV. V trimming: 3 bases; J trimming: 8 bases; junction bases outside the gene matches: 6. The CDR3 coding sequence is TGTGCCAGCAGCCACCTCGACAGGGACGAAAAACTGTTTTTT. Its translation: CASSHLDRDEKLFF.

V and J are TRBV23-1 and TRBJ2-4, with D perhaps being TRBD1 or TRBD2 (6 bases each). TRBV23-1 is flagged as an ORF with uncertain function. This CDR3 is 16 amino acids long. V was shortened by 1 base and J by 8 bases, with 18 bases between the two germline ends. The CDR3, as DNA: TGCGCCAGCAGTCAATACCGGGGGCGAAAAGGGGACATTCAGTACTTC. Translation: CASSQYRGRKGDIQYF.

The rearrangement joins TRBV7-6 to TRBJ2-7; D call uncertain. Between the trimmed V and J ends, which lost 5 bases and 1 base, there was a span of 15 bases. CDR1 is SGHVS, CDR2 FNYEAQ, per germline. The CDR3 sequence is 15 residues long. As DNA, the CDR3 is TGTGCCAGCAGCCTTGGGCCTCGAGAATCCTACGAGCAGTACTTC. Protein product: CASSLGPRESYEQYF.

The V call is TRBV28, the J call TRBJ1-2, with D uncertain. Germline CDR1 is MDHEN and CDR2 is SYDVKM. Trimming cost V 2 bases and J 6 bases, with 19 bases left between them. The CDR3 has 16 residues. The chain's CDR3 is CASSLTSTRAKDGYTF. The CDR3 DNA reads TGTGCCAGCAGTTTAACAAGTACACGGGCTAAGGATGGCTACACCTTC.

The CDR3 sequence is CASSLLGATNEKLFF. CDR3 bases: TGCGCCAGCAGCTTGTTGGGGGCAACTAATGAAAAACTGTTTTTT. This chain uses TRBV5-1 with TRBJ1-4; TRBD1 might be the D (5 bases). Germline CDR1 SGHRS, CDR2 YFSETQ. The V end was cut by 1 base, the J end by 0 bases, with 7 bases between. CDR3 length: 15 amino acids.

V usage is TRBV7-9 and J usage is TRBJ2-2; 7 nucleotides agree with TRBD2. The CDR3 sequence is 15 residues long. V lost 0 bases and J lost 10; bases outside the gene matches: 8. Germline V gives CDR1 SEHNR, CDR2 FQNEAQ (reference sequence). The CDR3 DNA reads as TGTGCCAGCAGCTTAGCTACGGCGGGAGTCGCGGAGCTGTTTTTT. It specifies CASSLATAGVAELFF.

This chain uses TRBV2 with TRBJ1-1; D gene unclear. CDR3 length: 13 amino acids. V was shortened by 4 bases and J by 2 bases, with 8 bases between the two germline ends. Germline CDR1 and CDR2: SNHLY and FYNNEI. CDR3 region: CASSGAENTEAFF. CDR3 in DNA: TGTGCCAGCAGTGGAGCAGAAAACACTGAAGCTTTCTTT.

This clone was found once. The rearrangement links TRBV5-6 to TRBJ2-3, with D perhaps given as TRBD1 or TRBD2 (6 bases each). Looked up from germline, CDR1 is SGHDT and CDR2 is YYEEEE. The CDR3 extends over 14 amino acids. Trimming cost V 3 bases and J 2 bases, with 10 bases left between them. CDR3 DNA: TGTGCCAGCAGCTCCCGGGGGCACACAGATACGCAGTATTTT. Translation gives CASSSRGHTDTQYF.